This entry lists 13 T cell receptor beta chains sequenced from one sample in a study of blood T cell repertoires in COVID-19. Generated by immunoSEQ multiplex PCR, the TCRdb table keeps only in-frame clones and is missing some. The sample lists roughly 350,000 clones; over 75% were seen once. Material for sequencing was peripheral blood. The receptors here all came from a woman between 45 and 60 years old with active or convalescent COVID-19.

V usage is TRBV14 and J usage is TRBJ1-1; D gene uncertain. CDR1 and CDR2 from the germline V gene are SGHDN and FVKESK. V was clipped by 0 bases and J by 0 bases, with 8 bases between them. This CDR3 region has 15 residues. As DNA, the CDR3 is TGTGCCAGCAGCCAAGAACTGCAGGTGAACACTGAAGCTTTCTTT. The encoded protein is CASSQELQVNTEAFF.

This clone was observed many times. The CDR3 DNA is TGTGCCAGCAGTGAAACCCCTGGGGGGGGACGAGATACGCAGTATTTT. It yields the protein CASSETPGGGRDTQYF. V usage is TRBV2 and J usage is TRBJ2-3; 7 nucleotides match TRBD2. Germline V gives CDR1 SNHLY, CDR2 FYNNEI. J gave up 5 bases and V 2 bases, and 10 bases lay outside the gene matches. CDR3 length equals 16 residues.

V gene TRBV9 combines with J gene TRBJ2-2, with TRBD2 identical over 9 bases. The CDR3 runs 19 residues. Germline V gene sequence: CDR1 SGDLS, CDR2 YYNGEE. Unmatched junction bases numbered 13, after V lost 0 bases and J lost 4 bases. DNA of the CDR3: TGTGCCAGCAGCGTAGGAAGGCTAGCGGGGAAAGTGTCCACCGGGGAGCTGTTTTTT. Protein sequence: CASSVGRLAGKVSTGELFF.

The chain recombines TRBV10-3 with TRBJ1-5, with 7 bases that match TRBD1. The CDR3 consists of 14 residues. The V gene's germline CDR1 is ENHRY and CDR2 SYGVKD. V trimming: 2 bases; J trimming: 2 bases; junction bases outside the gene matches: 0. The CDR3 nucleotides read TGTGCCATCAGTGAGACAGGGGGCAATCAGCCCCAGCATTTT. As protein: CAISETGGNQPQHF.

V is TRBV19 and J is TRBJ2-1; the D gene is possibly TRBD1 (5 bases). Trimming took off 4 bases at V and 7 bases at J, with 8 bases between the two ends. Germline V gene lookup returns CDR1 LNHDA and CDR2 SQIVND (reference sequence). This CDR3 spans 12 amino acids. The CDR3 DNA reads TGTGCCAGTAGTACAGGGCCGAATGAGCAGTTCTTC. It codes for CASSTGPNEQFF.

The gene calls are TRBV6-5 and TRBJ2-7; D may be TRBD1 (5 bases). The CDR3 is made up of 12 amino acids. V was trimmed by 6 bases and J by 6 bases, leaving 12 bases between them. Per germline, CDR1 MNHEY and CDR2 SVGAGI. CDR3 DNA sequence: TGTGCCAGCAGCGCCTCAGGGTTCGAGCAGTACTTC. Its protein product is CASSASGFEQYF.

This chain links TRBV5-1 with TRBJ2-5; 8 positions agree with TRBD1. The J segment lost 1 base and the V segment lost 4 bases, leaving 9 bases of the junction unmatched. In germline, CDR1 is SGHRS, CDR2 YFSETQ. The CDR3 has 16 amino acids. The CDR3 DNA is TGCGCCAGCAGCCCCAGGGGGCTGGATCCCCAAGAGACCCAGTACTTC. Translation: CASSPRGLDPQETQYF. Full variable domain (remainder filled in from reference TRBV5-1 and TRBJ2-5): KAGVTQTPRYLIKTRGQQVTLSCSPISGHRSVSWYQQTPGQGLQFLFEYFSETQRNKGNFPGRFSGRQFSNSRSEMNVSTLELGDSALYLCASSPRGLDPQETQYFGPGTRLLVL.

This chain links TRBV7-2 with TRBJ2-2; 7 nucleotides line up with TRBD1. The germline V gene encodes CDR1 SGHTA and CDR2 FQGNSA. After removal of 5 bases from V and 2 bases from J, the junction contained 5 bases not matched to a gene. CDR3 length: 15 residues. The CDR3 region is CASSPGTANTGELFF. CDR3 DNA: TGTGCCAGCAGCCCCGGGACAGCAAACACCGGGGAGCTGTTTTTT.

J is TRBJ2-3 and V is TRBV7-2; 13 bases map to TRBD2. The germline CDR1 and CDR2 sequences are SGHTA and FQGNSA. There are 16 residues in the CDR3. Trimming removed 5 bases from V and 4 bases from J; junction bases left unmatched: 6. CDR3 sequence reads: CASSDELAGGPDTQYF. The CDR3 region has the DNA TGTGCCAGCAGCGACGAACTAGCGGGAGGGCCAGATACGCAGTATTTT.

The rearrangement joins TRBV6-5 to TRBJ2-5; 8 nucleotides align to TRBD1. Trimming took 0 bases from V and 10 from J; bases not matched to a gene: 10. The CDR3 extends over 15 amino acids. The V gene's germline CDR1 is MNHEY and CDR2 SVGAGI. CDR3 in amino acids: CASSYSSPGGRVQYF. The CDR3 DNA reads as TGTGCCAGCAGTTACTCGAGTCCAGGGGGCAGGGTCCAGTACTTC.

The rearrangement uses TRBV4-1 and TRBJ1-2, with D possibly matching TRBD1 (5 bases). V was cut by 5 bases and J by 4 bases, with 20 bases left in between. This CDR3 comprises 16 residues. Per germline, CDR1 MGHRA and CDR2 YSYEKL. CDR3 in DNA: TGCGCCAGCAGCGCGGTCAGGGCCTCCCCGGGCTATGGCTACACCTTC. Its translation: CASSAVRASPGYGYTF.

The genes are TRBV6-6 and TRBJ1-1, with 7 bases identical to TRBD1. CDR3 size: 15 residues. Trimming at V came to 5 bases and at J to 1 base, leaving 7 bases not matched to a gene. CDR1 is MNHNY and CDR2 is SVGAGI in the germline V gene (reference sequence). The CDR3 is CASSPLRTGNTEAFF. CDR3 DNA sequence: TGTGCCAGCAGTCCCCTACGGACAGGGAACACTGAAGCTTTCTTT.

The V call is TRBV6-5, the J call TRBJ2-7, with a possible D match to TRBD2 (6 bases). The germline V gene encodes CDR1 MNHEY and CDR2 SVGAGI. This CDR3 region has 14 residues. Trimming cost V 6 bases and J 1 base, with 13 bases left between them. This CDR3 reads CASRRDGASYEQYF. The CDR3 nucleotides are TGTGCCAGCAGGCGGGACGGGGCTTCCTACGAGCAGTACTTC.